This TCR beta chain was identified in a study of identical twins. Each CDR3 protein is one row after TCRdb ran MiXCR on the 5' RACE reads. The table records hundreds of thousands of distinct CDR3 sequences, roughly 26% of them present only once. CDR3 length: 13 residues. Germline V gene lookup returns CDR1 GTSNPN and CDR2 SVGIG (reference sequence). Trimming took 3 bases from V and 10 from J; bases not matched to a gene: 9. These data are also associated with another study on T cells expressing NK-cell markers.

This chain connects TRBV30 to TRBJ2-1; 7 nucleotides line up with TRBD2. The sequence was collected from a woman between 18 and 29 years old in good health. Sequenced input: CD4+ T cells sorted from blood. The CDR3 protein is CAWSRGLPVEQFF. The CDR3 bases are TGTGCCTGGAGCCGGGGACTACCAGTAGAGCAGTTCTTC. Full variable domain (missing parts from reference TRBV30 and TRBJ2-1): SQTIHQWPATLVQPVGSPLSLECTVEGTSNPNLYWYRQAAGRGLQLLFYSVGIGQISSEVPQNLSASRPQDRQFILSSKKLLLSDSGFYLCAWSRGLPVEQFFGPGTRLTVL.